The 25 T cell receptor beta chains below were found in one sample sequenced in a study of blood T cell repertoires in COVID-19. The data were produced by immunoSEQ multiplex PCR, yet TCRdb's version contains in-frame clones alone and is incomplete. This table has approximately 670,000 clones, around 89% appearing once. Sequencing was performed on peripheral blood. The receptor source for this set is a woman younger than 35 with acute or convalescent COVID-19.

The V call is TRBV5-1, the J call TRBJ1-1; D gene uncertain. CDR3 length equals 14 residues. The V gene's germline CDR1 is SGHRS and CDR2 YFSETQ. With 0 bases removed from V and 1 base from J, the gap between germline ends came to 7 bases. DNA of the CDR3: TGCGCCAGCAGCTTGGGACACCAGAACACTGAAGCTTTCTTT. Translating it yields CASSLGHQNTEAFF.

The chain's CDR3 is CASSWGTDYNEQFF. In nucleotides, the CDR3 is TGTGCCAGCAGCTGGGGGACTGACTACAATGAGCAGTTCTTC. V usage is TRBV5-6 and J usage is TRBJ2-1, with TRBD2 as a possible D gene (6 bases). Germline assignment: CDR1 SGHDT and CDR2 YYEEEE. This CDR3 region has 14 residues. V lost 3 bases and J lost 3, with 10 bases in between.

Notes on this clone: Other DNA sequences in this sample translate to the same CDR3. CDR3 sequence: CASSPPTYNEQFF. CDR3 sequence (DNA): TGTGCCAGCTCACCACCTACCTACAATGAGCAGTTCTTC. The chain employs TRBV18 and TRBJ2-1; D gene ambiguous. V lost 0 bases, J lost 2 bases, and 2 bases lay in between. The CDR3 contains 13 residues. Germline V gene data show CDR1 as KGHSH and CDR2 as LQKENI.

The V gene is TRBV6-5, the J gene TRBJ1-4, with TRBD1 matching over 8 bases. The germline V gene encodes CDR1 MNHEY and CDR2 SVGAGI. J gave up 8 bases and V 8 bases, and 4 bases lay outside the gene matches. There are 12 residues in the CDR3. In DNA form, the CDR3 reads TGTGCCAGCGGACAGGGTCGAGAAAAACTGTTTTTT. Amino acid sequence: CASGQGREKLFF.

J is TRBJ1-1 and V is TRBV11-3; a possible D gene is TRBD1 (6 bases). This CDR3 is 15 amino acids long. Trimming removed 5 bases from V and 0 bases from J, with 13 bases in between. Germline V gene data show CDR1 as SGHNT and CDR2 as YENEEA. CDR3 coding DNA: TGTGCCAGCAGCCGAGGGGGGGGAATGAACACTGAAGCTTTCTTT. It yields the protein CASSRGGGMNTEAFF.

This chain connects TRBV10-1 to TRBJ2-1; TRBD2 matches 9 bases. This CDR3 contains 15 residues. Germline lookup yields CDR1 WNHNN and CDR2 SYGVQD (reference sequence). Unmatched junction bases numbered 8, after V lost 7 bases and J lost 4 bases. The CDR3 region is CASKPLAGAYNEQFF. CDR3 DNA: TGCGCCAGCAAGCCCTTAGCGGGGGCTTACAATGAGCAGTTCTTC.

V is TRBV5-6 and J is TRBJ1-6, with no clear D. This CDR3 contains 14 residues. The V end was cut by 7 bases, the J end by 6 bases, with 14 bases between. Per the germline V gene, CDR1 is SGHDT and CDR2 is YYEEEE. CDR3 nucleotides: TGTGCCAGCTCGTCAGATAGCCCTAATTCACCCCTCCACTTT. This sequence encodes CASSSDSPNSPLHF.

The CDR3 region has the DNA TGTGCCAGCAGCTTGAGACTCATATACAATGAGCAGTTCTTC. As protein: CASSLRLIYNEQFF. The rearrangement links TRBV5-6 to TRBJ2-1; D is unresolved. Germline CDR1 and CDR2: SGHDT and YYEEEE. V gave up 1 base and J gave up 4 bases, with 9 bases separating them. The CDR3 contains 14 residues.

The CDR3 nucleotides are TGCGCCAGCAGCTTAGGGGAACCCTACGAGCAGTACTTC. Encoded protein: CASSLGEPYEQYF. The chain uses TRBV5-1 and TRBJ2-7; D is possibly TRBD1 (5 bases). Trimming cost V 2 bases and J 2 bases, with 8 bases left between them. Germline V gives CDR1 SGHRS, CDR2 YFSETQ. This CDR3 is built from 13 residues.

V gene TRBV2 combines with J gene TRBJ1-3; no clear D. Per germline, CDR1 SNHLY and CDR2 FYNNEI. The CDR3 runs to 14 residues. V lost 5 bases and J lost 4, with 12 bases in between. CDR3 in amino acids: CASSSGVGGNTIYF. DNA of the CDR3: TGTGCCAGCAGTTCCGGGGTTGGAGGAAACACCATATATTTT. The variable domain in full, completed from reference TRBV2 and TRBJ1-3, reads EPEVTQTPSHQVTQMGQEVILRCVPISNHLYFYWYRQILGQKVEFLVSFYNNEISEKSEIFDDQFSVERPDGSNFTLKIRSTKLEDSAMYFCASSSGVGGNTIYFGEGSWLTVV.

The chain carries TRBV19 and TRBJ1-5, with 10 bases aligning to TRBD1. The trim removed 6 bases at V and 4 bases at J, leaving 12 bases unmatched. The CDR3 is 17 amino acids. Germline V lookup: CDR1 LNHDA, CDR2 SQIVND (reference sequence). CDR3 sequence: CASSPDRGPVENQPQHF. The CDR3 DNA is TGTGCCAGTAGCCCCGACAGGGGGCCAGTGGAAAATCAGCCCCAGCATTTT.

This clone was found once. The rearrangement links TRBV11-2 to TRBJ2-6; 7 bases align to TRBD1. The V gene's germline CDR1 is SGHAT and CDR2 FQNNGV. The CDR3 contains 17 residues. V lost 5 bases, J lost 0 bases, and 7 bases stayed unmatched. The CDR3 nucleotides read TGTGCCAGCAGCCCTTGGACAGGACCCTCTGGGGCCAACGTCCTGACTTTC. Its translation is CASSPWTGPSGANVLTF.

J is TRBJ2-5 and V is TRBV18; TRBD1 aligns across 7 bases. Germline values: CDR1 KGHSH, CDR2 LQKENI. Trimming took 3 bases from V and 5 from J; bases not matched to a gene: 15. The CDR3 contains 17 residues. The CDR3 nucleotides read TGTGCCAGCTCACCCTCCTTAAACAGGGGTCCGAAGGAGACCCAGTACTTC. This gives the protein CASSPSLNRGPKETQYF.

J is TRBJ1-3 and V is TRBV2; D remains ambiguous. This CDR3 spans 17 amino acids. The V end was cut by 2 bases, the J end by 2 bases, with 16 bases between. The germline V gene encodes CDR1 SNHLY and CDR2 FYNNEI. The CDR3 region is CASSESGFRAAGNTIYF. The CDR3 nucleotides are TGTGCCAGCAGTGAAAGCGGGTTTAGGGCTGCTGGAAACACCATATATTTT.

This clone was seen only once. The CDR3 region is CATSRDGARNTGELFF. CDR3 in DNA: TGTGCCACCAGCAGAGATGGGGCTAGGAACACCGGGGAGCTGTTTTTT. The chain carries TRBV15 and TRBJ2-2; possible D gene TRBD1, 5 bases. This CDR3 is 16 amino acids long. Germline V CDR1 and CDR2: LNHNV, YYDKDF (reference sequence). The V end was cut by 0 bases, the J end by 1 base, with 9 bases between.

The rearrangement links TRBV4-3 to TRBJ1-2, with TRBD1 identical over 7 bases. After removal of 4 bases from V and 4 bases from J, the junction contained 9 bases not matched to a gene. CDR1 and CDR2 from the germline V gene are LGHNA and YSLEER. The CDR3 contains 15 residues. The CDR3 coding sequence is TGCGCCAGCAGCCGAAACGTGGGACAGCTCTATGGCTACACCTTC. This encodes CASSRNVGQLYGYTF.

This chain's CDR3 is CASSQASEQFF. The CDR3 DNA reads TGTGCCAGCAGCCAAGCCTCTGAGCAGTTCTTC. The chain recombines TRBV3-1 (or the pseudogene TRBV3-2) with TRBJ2-1; D is ambiguous. The V gene's germline CDR1 is LGHDT and CDR2 YNNKEL (reference sequence). V was pared by 1 base and J by 9 bases, with 4 bases between. The CDR3 totals 11 residues.

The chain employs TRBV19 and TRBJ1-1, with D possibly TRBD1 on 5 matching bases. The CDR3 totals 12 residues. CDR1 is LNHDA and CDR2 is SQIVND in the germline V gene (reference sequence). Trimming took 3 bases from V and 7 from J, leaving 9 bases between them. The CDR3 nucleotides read TGTGCCAGTAGTATGTATCAGGGTGAAGCTTTCTTT. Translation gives CASSMYQGEAFF.

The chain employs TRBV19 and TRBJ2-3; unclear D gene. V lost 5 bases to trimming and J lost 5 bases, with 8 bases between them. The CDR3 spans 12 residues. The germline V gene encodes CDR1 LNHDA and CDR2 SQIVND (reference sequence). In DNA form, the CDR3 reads TGTGCCAGTAGTGCCCTCGGAGATACGCAGTATTTT. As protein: CASSALGDTQYF.

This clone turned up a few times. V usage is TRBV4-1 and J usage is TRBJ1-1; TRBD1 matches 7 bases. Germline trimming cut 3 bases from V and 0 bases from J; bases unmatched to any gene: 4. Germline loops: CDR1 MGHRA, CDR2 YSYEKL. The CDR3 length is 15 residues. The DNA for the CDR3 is TGCGCCAGCAGCCACGCAGGGGGGTTGAACACTGAAGCTTTCTTT. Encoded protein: CASSHAGGLNTEAFF.

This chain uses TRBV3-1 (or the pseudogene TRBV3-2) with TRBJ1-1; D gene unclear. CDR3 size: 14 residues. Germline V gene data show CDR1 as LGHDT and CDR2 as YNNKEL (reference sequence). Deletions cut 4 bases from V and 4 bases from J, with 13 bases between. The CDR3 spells CASSRQTPGTEAFF. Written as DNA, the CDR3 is TGTGCCAGCAGCCGCCAGACCCCAGGCACTGAAGCTTTCTTT.

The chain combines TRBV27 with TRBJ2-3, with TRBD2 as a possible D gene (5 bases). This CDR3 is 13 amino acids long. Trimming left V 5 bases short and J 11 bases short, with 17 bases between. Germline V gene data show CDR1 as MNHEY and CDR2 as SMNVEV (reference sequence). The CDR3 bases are TGTGCCAGCAGTCATTCTGGTTCTGCGGGGCAGTATTTT. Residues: CASSHSGSAGQYF.

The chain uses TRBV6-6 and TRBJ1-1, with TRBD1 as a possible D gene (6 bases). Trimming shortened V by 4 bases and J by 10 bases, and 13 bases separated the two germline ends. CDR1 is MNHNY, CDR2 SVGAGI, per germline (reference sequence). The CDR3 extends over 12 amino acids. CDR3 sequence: CASSSYREGAFF. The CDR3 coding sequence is TGTGCCAGCAGTTCCTACAGGGAAGGAGCTTTCTTT.

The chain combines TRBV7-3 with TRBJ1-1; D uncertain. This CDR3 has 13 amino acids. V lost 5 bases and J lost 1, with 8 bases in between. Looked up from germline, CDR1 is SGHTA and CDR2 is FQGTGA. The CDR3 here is CASSPFGNTEAFF. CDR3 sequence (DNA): TGTGCCAGCAGCCCCTTCGGGAACACTGAAGCTTTCTTT. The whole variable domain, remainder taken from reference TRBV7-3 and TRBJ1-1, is GAGVSQTPSNKVTEKGKYVELRCDPISGHTALYWYRQSLGQGPEFLIYFQGTGAADDSGLPNDRFFAVRPEGSVSTLKIQRTERGDSAVYLCASSPFGNTEAFFGQGTRLTVV.

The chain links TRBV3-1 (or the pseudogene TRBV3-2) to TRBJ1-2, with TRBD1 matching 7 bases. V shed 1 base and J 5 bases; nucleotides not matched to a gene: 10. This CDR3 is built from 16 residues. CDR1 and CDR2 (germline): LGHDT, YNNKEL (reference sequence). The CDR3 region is CASSQGPGQTSYGYTF. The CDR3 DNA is TGTGCCAGCAGCCAAGGACCGGGACAGACTTCTTATGGCTACACCTTC.